Included here is one TCR beta chain sequence, with context. What it binds is unknown. TCRdb keeps only in-frame clones here, not all; method: immunoSEQ multiplex PCR. The sample holds about 34,000 clones, less than 90% seen once. The data belong to a study of PD-1 blockade in mismatch repair-deficient tumors. Overall study findings and caveats: After pembrolizumab, tumor-resident clones rose rapidly, then generally contracted before radiologic responses.

Per the germline V gene, CDR1 is SGHTA and CDR2 is FQGNSA. With V trimmed by 5 bases and J by 4 bases, 7 bases remained unmatched. This CDR3 is built from 15 residues. Sequencing used PBMCs, obtained around 6 weeks after starting pembrolizumab. The chain uses TRBV7-2 and TRBJ2-1; 8 bases are a match to TRBD2. The sequence came from an adult with mismatch repair-deficient cancer. This chain's CDR3 is CASSPASGLYNEQFF. The CDR3 DNA sequence: TGTGCCAGCAGCCCTGCTAGCGGGTTGTACAATGAGCAGTTCTTC.